The entry below describes one T cell receptor beta chain. What it binds is unknown. These data are taken from a study of T cell responses to AZD1222 COVID-19 vaccine. Findings and limits, study-wide: The number of AZD1222 recipients seropositive at baseline was only five or six. At 160-218 and 743-854, vaccine-associated CD4 TCRs were dominant, and they spanned spike. Per reports, nearly half of all spike-specific TCRs target regions that are unmutated in variants.

The CDR3 totals 12 residues. Germline CDR1 MNHEY, CDR2 SMNVEV (reference sequence). V lost 6 bases and J lost 1, with 6 bases in between. Only in-frame clones appear in the TCRdb table, and some are missing; sequencing was by immunoSEQ multiplex PCR. This sample has roughly 150,000 clones, with around nine tenths found just once. This receptor was taken from an adult in good health. This specimen consisted of peripheral blood, obtained on day 0 of AZD1222 vaccination. The chain couples TRBV27 to TRBJ1-1; D ambiguous. The DNA of the CDR3 is TGTGCCAGCAGCACCTCGAACACTGAAGCTTTCTTT. It codes for CASSTSNTEAFF.